The text below deals with one T cell receptor (beta chain). The V end was cut by 2 bases, the J end by 6 bases, with 14 bases between. The germline V gene encodes CDR1 MNHEY and CDR2 SMNVEV (reference sequence). The CDR3 runs to 16 residues. The sample is drawn from a study of shared clonotypes between healthy human individuals. In the original analysis: Quality scores were absent from the junction-only immunoSEQ sequences, so filtering differed. Assay used: immunoSEQ multiplex PCR; TCRdb lists only in-frame clones, some missing. Clone size and the V and J calls come from that table; the DNA yielded D and trimming. The table lists 950,000 to 1,100,000 clones, around 76% of them singletons.

The chain recombines TRBV27 with TRBJ1-6; D is ambiguous. The sequencing sample was made of memory CD4+ T cells sorted from blood. Specified subset: CD45RA-negative fraction. This TCR was sampled from a man between 18 and 35 years old in good health. CDR3 in DNA: TGTGCCAGCAGTTTAGGGCGGGGTCGTTTTAATTCACCCCTCCACTTT. Translation: CASSLGRGRFNSPLHF.